The 32 T cell receptor beta chains below were found in one sample sequenced in a study of regulatory T cells in long-lasting Graves disease. With iRepertoire HTBI primers and Arm-PCR of CDR3 regions, TCR beta libraries were built. TCRdb used MiXCR to reprocess the multiplex PCR reads, holding one entry per CDR3 protein. This sample has 350,000 to 550,000 distinct CDR3 sequences, with about 16% found just once. As for time point: newly diagnosed GD, antithyroid drugs for less than 3 months. RNA extracted from PBMCs served as the sequencing template. These data were also reused for a study on T cells in Graves' hyperthyroidism and ophthalmopathy.

The sample consisted of peripheral blood mononuclear cells (PBMCs), taken at new diagnosis, from a patient treated with antithyroid drugs. These receptor sequences come from a woman aged 25 to 39 with Graves disease.

This clonotype was recorded many times. The rearrangement joins TRBV11-2 to TRBJ2-1, with TRBD2 as a possible D gene (6 bases). V gave up 1 base and J gave up 5 bases, with 12 bases separating them. Per the germline V gene, CDR1 is SGHAT and CDR2 is FQNNGV. This CDR3 is 15 amino acids long. CDR3 loop: CASSLGWEEHNEQFF. CDR3 DNA: TGTGCCAGCAGCTTAGGGTGGGAGGAACACAATGAGCAGTTCTTC. The full variable domain, rest sourced from reference TRBV11-2 and TRBJ2-1, is EAGVAQSPRYKIIEKRQSVAFWCNPISGHATLYWYQQILGQGPKLLIQFQNNGVVDDSQLPKDRFSAERLKGVDSTLKIQPAKLEDSAVYLCASSLGWEEHNEQFFGPGTRLTVL.

This clonotype was seen at least ten times. The chain employs TRBV18 and TRBJ2-1; TRBD1 matches at 9 bases. The junction had 4 bases not matched to a gene; V was cut back by 3 bases and J by 7 bases. CDR3 size: 14 residues. Germline assignment: CDR1 KGHSH and CDR2 LQKENI. The CDR3 sequence is CASSPRQGVNEQFF. The DNA of the CDR3 is TGTGCCAGCTCACCGAGACAGGGGGTGAATGAGCAGTTCTTC. Full variable domain (remainder filled in from reference TRBV18 and TRBJ2-1): NAGVMQNPRHLVRRRGQEARLRCSPMKGHSHVYWYRQLPEEGLKFMVYLQKENIIDESGMPKERFSAEFPKEGPSILRIQQVVRGDSAAYFCASSPRQGVNEQFFGPGTRLTVL.

This clonotype was recorded a few times. The J gene is TRBJ2-7, the V gene TRBV19; 9 nucleotides align to TRBD2. Trimming cost V 6 bases and J 2 bases; bases outside gene matches: 5. Germline loops: CDR1 LNHDA, CDR2 SQIVND (reference sequence). The CDR3 is made up of 14 amino acids. The CDR3, as DNA: TGTGCCAGTAGGCTAGCGGGGACACCCTACGAGCAGTACTTC. Its translation is CASRLAGTPYEQYF.

Notes on this clonotype: With a much larger clone just one base away, this may be a read error. V is TRBV11-3 and J is TRBJ2-1; D is possibly TRBD2 (7 bases). Germline-derived CDR1 and CDR2 are SGHNT and YENEEA. This CDR3 has 16 amino acids. CDR3 sequence: CASSPGGGGPHNEQLF. CDR3 bases: TGTGCCAGCAGCCCCGGAGGGGGAGGGCCCCACAATGAGCAGCTCTTC.

Written as DNA, the CDR3 is TGTGCCAGCAGTGACCTCGCCGGGCTCGAGCAGTACTTC. Its protein is CASSDLAGLEQYF. The rearrangement joins TRBV6-4 to TRBJ2-7; D not certain. The CDR3 extends over 13 amino acids. Germline assignment: CDR1 MRHNA and CDR2 SNTAGT. The V gene lost 2 bases and the J gene lost 6 bases, with 11 bases spanning the gap.

This chain links TRBV12-3 or TRBV12-4 with TRBJ2-1, with 12 bases matching TRBD2. The trim removed 3 bases at V and 9 bases at J, leaving 6 bases unmatched. This CDR3 spans 15 amino acids. CDR3 amino acids: CASSFGLAGWGEQFF. The CDR3 DNA sequence: TGTGCCAGCAGTTTTGGACTAGCGGGGTGGGGTGAGCAGTTCTTC.

Remarks on this clonotype: This could be a read error, since a much larger clone is one nucleotide away. This chain links TRBV7-9 with TRBJ2-3; 14 nucleotides agree with TRBD2. V shed 5 bases and J 4 bases; nucleotides not matched to a gene: 8. This CDR3 has 17 residues. The germline CDR1 and CDR2 sequences are SEHNR and FQNEAQ (reference sequence). CDR3 amino acids: CASSQAGLAGAADTQYF. The DNA of the CDR3 is TGTGCCAGCAGCCAAGCGGGACTAGCGGGAGCCGCAGATACGCAGTATTTT.

This chain uses TRBV29-1 with TRBJ1-3; D is undetermined. CDR1 is SQVTM and CDR2 is ANQGSEA in the germline V gene. The CDR3 totals 14 residues. Trimming removed 5 bases at V and 0 bases at J, with 11 bases between. The CDR3 bases are TGCAGCGTTAGGAGGGCGATCTCTGGAAACACCATATATTTT. The encoded protein is CSVRRAISGNTIYF. The variable domain in full, with the rest retrieved from reference TRBV29-1 and TRBJ1-3, is SAVISQKPSRDICQRGTSLTIQCQVDSQVTMMFWYRQQPGQSLTLIATANQGSEATYESGFVIDKFPISRPNLTFSTLTVSNMSPEDSSIYLCSVRRAISGNTIYFGEGSWLTVV.

This clonotype came up a few times. The chain links TRBV6-1 to TRBJ1-1; 7 bases fit TRBD1. With 4 bases clipped from V and 6 bases from J, the junction kept 8 bases outside the gene matches. Germline CDR1 reads MNHNS; CDR2 reads SASEGT. This CDR3 is built from 14 residues. This CDR3 is CASSGRGGPPEAFF. CDR3 coding DNA: TGTGCCAGCAGTGGGAGAGGGGGCCCCCCTGAAGCTTTCTTT.

This clonotype has at least ten counts. The rearrangement links TRBV5-5 to TRBJ2-1, with unresolved D. V was pared by 4 bases and J by 9 bases, with 17 bases between. Germline CDR1 is SGHKS and CDR2 is YYEKEE (reference sequence). The CDR3 runs to 14 residues. The CDR3 bases are TGTGCCAGCAGCGCGCCCACTCCTCCGGGTGAGCAGTTCTTC. Its translation: CASSAPTPPGEQFF.

The chain couples TRBV6-1 to TRBJ2-7, with no clear D. The V gene lost 6 bases and the J gene lost 0 bases, with 9 bases spanning the gap. The CDR3 covers 13 residues. CDR1 is MNHNS and CDR2 is SASEGT in the germline V gene. The CDR3 sequence: CASSPADSYEQYF. The CDR3 DNA sequence: TGTGCCAGCAGCCCGGCGGACTCCTACGAGCAGTACTTC.

This clonotype was counted at least ten times. The V call is TRBV28, the J call TRBJ1-1, with D maybe TRBD1 (5 bases). Germline V gene sequence: CDR1 MDHEN, CDR2 SYDVKM. V lost 4 bases, J lost 8 bases, and 17 bases lay in between. CDR3 size: 14 residues. CDR3 amino acids: CASSSPGRLIEAFF. In nucleotides, the CDR3 is TGTGCCAGCAGTTCTCCGGGACGGCTGATCGAAGCTTTCTTT.

This clonotype has a count of ten or more. The CDR3, as DNA: TGTGCCAGCAGTTTGGTAGGCAGGGTAAGCGAGCAGTACTTC. Translated, it gives CASSLVGRVSEQYF. The rearrangement uses TRBV12-3 or TRBV12-4 and TRBJ2-7; a weak D match, TRBD1 (5 bases). With 3 bases removed from V and 6 bases from J, the gap between germline ends came to 15 bases. CDR3 length: 14 residues.

This clonotype showed up many times. The V call is TRBV12-3 or TRBV12-4, the J call TRBJ1-2, with a tentative D call TRBD1 (5 bases). This CDR3 contains 13 residues. V was shortened by 6 bases and J by 5 bases, with 13 bases between the two germline ends. DNA for the CDR3: TGTGCCAGCAGCCGGGACGGCAAATATGGCTACACCTTC. It translates to CASSRDGKYGYTF.

About this clonotype: This may come from a read error, since a much larger clone is one base off. The rearrangement joins TRBV29-1 to TRBJ2-1; TRBD2 matches 9 bases. The CDR3 runs 12 residues. The ends lost 4 bases at V and 11 bases at J; junction bases unmatched: 6. Germline CDR1 reads SQVTM; CDR2 reads ANQGSEA. The CDR3 DNA follows: TGCAGCGTTGGGCGAGCGGGGGGTAAGCAGTTCTTC. It yields the protein CSVGRAGGKQFF.

This clonotype was seen repeatedly, ten times or more. The chain couples TRBV5-1 to TRBJ1-5, with D possibly TRBD1 on 5 matching bases. The length of the CDR3 is 18 residues. V was pared by 1 base and J by 2 bases, with 19 bases between. From germline, CDR1 is SGHRS and CDR2 YFSETQ. The CDR3 loop is CASSLWGTDRSCNQPQHF. The DNA of the CDR3 is TGCGCCAGCAGCTTGTGGGGGACGGATCGGAGTTGCAATCAGCCCCAGCATTTT.

The J gene is TRBJ1-5, the V gene TRBV7-9; D remains ambiguous. CDR1 is SEHNR, CDR2 FQNEAQ, per germline (reference sequence). This CDR3 region has 16 residues. V shed 5 bases and J shed 4 bases, with 18 bases lying between them. CDR3 DNA sequence: TGTGCCAGCAGCCGGGATATGGACGGGAATAATCAGCCCCAGCATTTT. Protein product: CASSRDMDGNNQPQHF.

The chain joins TRBV24-1 to TRBJ2-2, with TRBD2 as a possible D gene (5 bases). Trimming left V 7 bases short and J 2 bases short, with 7 bases between. Germline values: CDR1 KGHDR, CDR2 SFDVKD. The length of the CDR3 is 13 residues. CDR3: CATRRENTGELFF. CDR3 coding DNA: TGTGCCACCAGGAGGGAAAACACCGGGGAGCTGTTTTTT.

The chain has TRBV5-1 and TRBJ2-5; tentatively, D is TRBD2 (6 bases). Germline-derived CDR1 and CDR2 are SGHRS and YFSETQ. The CDR3 is 16 residues long. The V end lost 0 bases, the J end lost 6 bases, and 18 bases lay between the germline ends. CDR3 residues: CASSLDGTQRRQTQYF. The CDR3 DNA follows: TGCGCCAGCAGCTTGGATGGGACTCAACGCCGACAGACCCAGTACTTC. Full variable domain (remainder filled in from reference TRBV5-1 and TRBJ2-5): KAGVTQTPRYLIKTRGQQVTLSCSPISGHRSVSWYQQTPGQGLQFLFEYFSETQRNKGNFPGRFSGRQFSNSRSEMNVSTLELGDSALYLCASSLDGTQRRQTQYFGPGTRLLVL.

This clonotype has a count of ten or more. V and J are TRBV6-2 or TRBV6-3 and TRBJ1-6, with D tentatively TRBD1 (6 bases). Trimming removed 6 bases at V and 3 bases at J, with 15 bases between. Germline V gene lookup returns CDR1 MNHEY and CDR2 SVGEGT. The CDR3 is 16 amino acids. The CDR3 here is CASSSSMGHYNSPLHF. The CDR3 coding sequence is TGTGCCAGCAGCTCCTCGATGGGACACTATAATTCACCCCTCCACTTT.

This clonotype was recorded many times. The genes are TRBV9 and TRBJ2-2; 7 nucleotides align to TRBD2. This CDR3 contains 16 residues. V dropped 0 bases and J dropped 1; count of bases not matched to a gene: 3. The germline gives CDR1 SGDLS, CDR2 YYNGEE. The CDR3 here is CASSVDREENTGELFF. The DNA for the CDR3 is TGTGCCAGCAGCGTAGACCGGGAGGAGAACACCGGGGAGCTGTTTTTT.

In its sample, this clonotype was seen many times. CDR3 residues: CSASRPDQNTEAFF. CDR3 DNA: TGCAGTGCTAGTAGGCCGGACCAGAACACTGAAGCTTTCTTT. V is TRBV20-1 and J is TRBJ1-1, with D unclear. This CDR3 region has 14 residues. Trimming left V 3 bases short and J 1 base short, with 12 bases between. Germline loops: CDR1 DFQATT, CDR2 SNEGSKA (reference sequence).

The genes are TRBV20-1 and TRBJ2-7; TRBD2 aligns across 7 bases. Germline V gene data show CDR1 as DFQATT and CDR2 as SNEGSKA (reference sequence). The CDR3 is made up of 13 amino acids. With V trimmed by 1 base and J by 2 bases, 2 bases remained unmatched. The CDR3 sequence: CSARGEGTYEQYF. The DNA for the CDR3 is TGCAGTGCTAGAGGGGAGGGGACCTACGAGCAGTACTTC.

This clonotype occurred many times. The rearrangement joins TRBV30 to TRBJ2-3; unclear D gene. Between the trimmed V and J ends, which lost 4 bases and 2 bases, there was a span of 7 bases. The germline V gene encodes CDR1 GTSNPN and CDR2 SVGIG (reference sequence). This CDR3 region has 12 residues. CDR3 sequence (DNA): TGTGCCTGGAACCCGGTCACAGATACGCAGTATTTT. Its translation is CAWNPVTDTQYF.

The chain has TRBV28 and TRBJ2-1; 12 bases are shared with TRBD2. CDR1 and CDR2 (germline): MDHEN, SYDVKM. V trimming: 4 bases; J trimming: 7 bases; junction bases outside the gene matches: 5. CDR3 length: 15 amino acids. The CDR3 sequence is CASSSPLAGGNEQFF. The CDR3 DNA sequence: TGTGCCAGCAGTTCCCCCCTAGCGGGAGGGAATGAGCAGTTCTTC. The full variable domain, its missing parts supplied by reference TRBV28 and TRBJ2-1, is DVKVTQSSRYLVKRTGEKVFLECVQDMDHENMFWYRQDPGLGLRLIYFSYDVKMKEKGDIPEGYSVSREKKERFSLILESASTNQTSMYLCASSSPLAGGNEQFFGPGTRLTVL.

This clonotype showed up many times. The chain has TRBV28 and TRBJ2-1, with D perhaps TRBD2 (5 bases). This CDR3 region has 14 residues. Per germline, CDR1 MDHEN and CDR2 SYDVKM. The germline V and J ends were trimmed by 6 bases and 9 bases, with 18 bases remaining between them. The CDR3 DNA is TGTGCCAGCAGCTCCCCCGGGGTCCGGGTTGAGCAGTTCTTC. Encoded protein: CASSSPGVRVEQFF. Looking up the rest from reference TRBV28 and TRBJ2-1 gives the full variable domain: DVKVTQSSRYLVKRTGEKVFLECVQDMDHENMFWYRQDPGLGLRLIYFSYDVKMKEKGDIPEGYSVSREKKERFSLILESASTNQTSMYLCASSSPGVRVEQFFGPGTRLTVL.

This clonotype was seen many times. The genes are TRBV6-1 and TRBJ2-1, with D possibly TRBD2 on 5 matching bases. Looked up from germline, CDR1 is MNHNS and CDR2 is SASEGT. This CDR3 spans 14 amino acids. V was trimmed by 8 bases and J by 3 bases, leaving 14 bases between them. CDR3 protein: CASDKTGNYNEQFF. The CDR3 region has the DNA TGTGCCAGCGACAAGACCGGGAACTACAATGAGCAGTTCTTC.

This clonotype was seen a handful of times. This chain links TRBV4-2 with TRBJ2-1, with TRBD1 matching 9 bases. The length of the CDR3 is 16 residues. Germline V CDR1 and CDR2: LGHNA, YNFKEQ. Germline trimming cut 2 bases from V and 5 bases from J; bases unmatched to any gene: 7. The CDR3 DNA reads as TGTGCCAGCAGCCAACGGGACAGGGCAAGCGACAATGAGCAGTTCTTC. Residues: CASSQRDRASDNEQFF.

CDR3 in DNA: TGTGCCAGCAGTGTAGGTACTAGCGGGACCAATGAGCAGTTCTTC. This encodes CASSVGTSGTNEQFF. The chain joins TRBV6-1 to TRBJ2-1, with 10 nucleotides matching TRBD2. With 4 bases clipped from V and 6 bases from J, the junction kept 6 bases outside the gene matches. The CDR3 covers 15 residues. CDR1 MNHNS and CDR2 SASEGT come from the germline V gene.

This clonotype occurred many times. The chain joins TRBV10-3 to TRBJ2-7; no firm D call. The CDR3 contains 14 residues. V was clipped by 7 bases and J by 6 bases, with 19 bases between them. Germline-derived CDR1 and CDR2 are ENHRY and SYGVKD. The CDR3 DNA reads TGTGCCATCACTCCGACGGATCCACCGGGCGAGCAGTACTTC. Translation: CAITPTDPPGEQYF.

This clonotype was seen at least ten times. The chain joins TRBV28 to TRBJ2-1; 10 bases are a match to TRBD2. Trimming removed 4 bases from V and 6 bases from J; junction bases left unmatched: 6. Germline CDR1 and CDR2: MDHEN and SYDVKM. The CDR3 is made up of 15 amino acids. CDR3 DNA sequence: TGTGCCAGCAGTTCGACTAGCGGGCGTATCAATGAGCAGTTCTTC. It translates to CASSSTSGRINEQFF.

The table lists this clonotype with many counts. The rearrangement joins TRBV12-3 or TRBV12-4 to TRBJ1-1, with D unresolved. V lost 0 bases to trimming and J lost 4 bases, with 3 bases between them. This CDR3 is built from 12 residues. Written as DNA, the CDR3 is TGTGCCAGCAGTTTAGCAGTCACTGAAGCTTTCTTT. It specifies CASSLAVTEAFF.